This TCR beta chain was obtained from a study of cytomegalovirus exposure and HLA in healthy donors. Study outcomes and limitations: Reportedly, cytomegalovirus status was diagnosed with high sensitivity and specificity. In vitro assays verified that a few CMV-associated chains recognized CMV antigens specifically. A later look showed TCR association rates differing by HLA locus, highest for DRB1 and lowest for HLA-C. The study reported that TCR beta sequences accurately predicted HLA-A and HLA-B alleles in most subjects.

PCR amplification relied on 60 Vbeta primers (plus 13 Jbeta primers). TCRdb keeps only in-frame clones here, not all; method: immunoSEQ multiplex PCR. The sample holds about 130,000 clones, roughly 84% seen once. As to this clone: What it binds is not known.

The sample comprised PBMCs. The sequence came from a girl aged 2-10 years in good health and CMV-seronegative.

CDR3 sequence reads: CASSQVLGERGGYTF. CDR3 DNA sequence: TGCGCCAGCAGCCAAGTTTTGGGGGAGCGGGGTGGCTACACCTTC. This chain joins TRBV4-1 and TRBJ1-2; D might be TRBD1 (5 bases). This CDR3 spans 15 amino acids. The ends were cut back, 1 base at V and 7 bases at J, with 16 bases in the middle. CDR1 is MGHRA, CDR2 YSYEKL, per germline.